This T cell receptor (beta chain) originates from a study of T cells in Graves' hyperthyroidism and ophthalmopathy. V lost 5 bases, J lost 6 bases, and 6 bases stayed unmatched. CDR1 is MNHNS, CDR2 SASEGT, per germline. The CDR3 has 14 residues. The CDR3 regions of TCR beta were amplified from RNA transcripts. The primer set for the first-round RT-PCR of the TCR CDR3 was HTBI. MiXCR was run by TCRdb on the multiplex PCR reads, yielding one entry per CDR3 protein. The table records about 410,000 distinct CDR3 sequences, roughly 14% of them present only once. Sequenced material: blood. This chain joins TRBV6-1 and TRBJ2-2, with 7 bases that match TRBD2. The receptor's source is a young man with Graves' ophthalmopathy. The CDR3 reads CASSPSGRAGELFF. For the CDR3, the DNA is TGTGCCAGCAGTCCTTCAGGGAGGGCCGGGGAGCTGTTTTTT.